This T cell receptor (beta chain) was retrieved from a study of T-cell memory formation after mild COVID-19. The germline V gene has CDR1 DFQATT and CDR2 SNEGSKA (reference sequence). This CDR3 region has 13 residues. Trimming took off 5 bases at V and 1 base at J, with 10 bases between the two ends. Using its own MiXCR run on the 5' RACE reads, TCRdb lists one record per CDR3 protein. The repertoire includes 350,000 to 500,000 distinct CDR3 sequences, 20% to 25% of them detected once, and around 13% sits in the top ten. Sample: PBMCs or a T cell subset sorted from them (not recorded which). This chain links TRBV20-1 with TRBJ2-3; no definite D call. The clonotype was recovered from an adult woman who had mild COVID-19 (a few samples of this study predate the infection). Cell type and time point are not known. This CDR3 reads CSALKKGTDTQYF. Here the CDR3 DNA reads TGCAGTGCTCTAAAGAAGGGCACAGATACGCAGTATTTT.